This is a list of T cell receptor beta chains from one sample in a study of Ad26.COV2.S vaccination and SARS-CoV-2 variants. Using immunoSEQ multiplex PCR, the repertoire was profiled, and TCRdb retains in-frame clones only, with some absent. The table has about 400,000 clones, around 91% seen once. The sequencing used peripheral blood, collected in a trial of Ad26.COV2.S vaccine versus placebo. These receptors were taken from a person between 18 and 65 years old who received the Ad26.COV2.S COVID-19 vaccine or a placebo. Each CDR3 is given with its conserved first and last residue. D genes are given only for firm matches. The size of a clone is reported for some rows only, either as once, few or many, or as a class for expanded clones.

cdr3_nt: TGCAGCGTTGGACTAGCGGGACCCTACGAGCAGTACTTC; cdr3_aa: CSVGLAGPYEQYF; j_call: TRBJ2-7; clone_size: once; v_call: TRBV29-1; d_call: TRBD2
cdr3_nt: TGTGCCAGCCAGCCCGGGACTAGCGCTTACAATGAGCAGTTCTTC; cdr3_aa: CASQPGTSAYNEQFF; j_call: TRBJ2-1; clone_size: -; v_call: TRBV2; d_call: TRBD2
cdr3_nt: TGTGCCAGCAGACAAGGGGGATGGGACAATGAGCAGTTCTTC; cdr3_aa: CASRQGGWDNEQFF; j_call: TRBJ2-1; clone_size: -; v_call: TRBV2; d_call: -
cdr3_nt: TGTGCCAGCAAGCAGGGCGTAGTGACAGATACGCAGTATTTT; cdr3_aa: CASKQGVVTDTQYF; j_call: TRBJ2-3; clone_size: -; v_call: TRBV6-5; d_call: -
cdr3_nt: TGCGCCAGCAGCCAAGGATTTCCAACGACTGAAGCTTTCTTT; cdr3_aa: CASSQGFPTTEAFF; j_call: TRBJ1-1; clone_size: -; v_call: TRBV4-3; d_call: -
cdr3_nt: TGTGCCAGCAGTAGCGGCTCCTACGAGCAGTACTTC; cdr3_aa: CASSSGSYEQYF; j_call: TRBJ2-7; clone_size: -; v_call: TRBV2; d_call: -
cdr3_nt: TGTGCCAACACAGGGGACGCTGAAGCTTTCTTT; cdr3_aa: CANTGDAEAFF; j_call: TRBJ1-1; clone_size: -; v_call: TRBV2; d_call: TRBD1
cdr3_nt: TGCGCCAGCAGTGATCTGAACACTGAAGCTTTCTTT; cdr3_aa: CASSDLNTEAFF; j_call: TRBJ1-1; clone_size: -; v_call: TRBV10-1; d_call: -
cdr3_nt: TGTGCCAGCAGCTCGGTACAGCGTTTTAACTATGGCTACACCTTC; cdr3_aa: CASSSVQRFNYGYTF; j_call: TRBJ1-2; clone_size: -; v_call: TRBV11-2; d_call: -
cdr3_nt: TGTGCCAGCAGGCTAGGGCAGGCCGCGAACACTGAAGCTTTCTTT; cdr3_aa: CASRLGQAANTEAFF; j_call: TRBJ1-1; clone_size: -; v_call: TRBV27; d_call: -
cdr3_nt: TGTGCCAGCAGTGAAAATGTCGTGATCAACCTCTATGGCTACACCTTC; cdr3_aa: CASSENVVINLYGYTF; j_call: TRBJ1-2; clone_size: -; v_call: TRBV6-1; d_call: -
cdr3_nt: TGTGCCTGGAGTGTATTAGAAGTTCAGTACTTC; cdr3_aa: CAWSVLEVQYF; j_call: TRBJ2-4; clone_size: -; v_call: TRBV30; d_call: -
cdr3_nt: TGTGCCAGCAGCCCCGAGGGCAGGGAATATGGCTACACCTTC; cdr3_aa: CASSPEGREYGYTF; j_call: TRBJ1-2; clone_size: -; v_call: TRBV5-4; d_call: -
cdr3_nt: TGTGCCACCAGCAGAGATCTAGCGGGAGCCACTGAGCAGTTCTTC; cdr3_aa: CATSRDLAGATEQFF; j_call: TRBJ2-1; clone_size: -; v_call: TRBV15; d_call: TRBD2
cdr3_nt: TGTGCCAGCAGTAGACAGGGGGTTGTGGCAGATACGCAGTATTTT; cdr3_aa: CASSRQGVVADTQYF; j_call: TRBJ2-3; clone_size: -; v_call: TRBV3-1/TRBV3-2; d_call: TRBD1
cdr3_nt: TGTGCCACCAGCAGAGCAGGGGGCACAGGAGAGACCCAGTACTTC; cdr3_aa: CATSRAGGTGETQYF; j_call: TRBJ2-5; clone_size: -; v_call: TRBV15; d_call: TRBD1
cdr3_nt: TGTGCCAGCAGCTTAGGACGGGGATCCGGGGAGCTGTTTTTT; cdr3_aa: CASSLGRGSGELFF; j_call: TRBJ2-2; clone_size: -; v_call: TRBV7-2; d_call: -
cdr3_nt: TGTGCCAGCAAGTTAGCGGGAGGCCAAGAGACCCAGTACTTC; cdr3_aa: CASKLAGGQETQYF; j_call: TRBJ2-5; clone_size: -; v_call: TRBV28; d_call: TRBD2
cdr3_nt: TGTGCCAGCAGCTTGGACCAGGGCGGCACCGGGGAGCTGTTTTTT; cdr3_aa: CASSLDQGGTGELFF; j_call: TRBJ2-2; clone_size: -; v_call: TRBV5-4; d_call: -
cdr3_nt: TGTGCCAGCACCACAGGGGCCGCTGGAAACACCATATATTTT; cdr3_aa: CASTTGAAGNTIYF; j_call: TRBJ1-3; clone_size: -; v_call: TRBV5-4; d_call: TRBD1
cdr3_nt: TGTGCCAGCAGCCCCGCAGGCGGGAGGGCCTACGAGCAGTACTTC; cdr3_aa: CASSPAGGRAYEQYF; j_call: TRBJ2-7; clone_size: few; v_call: TRBV3-1/TRBV3-2; d_call: TRBD2
cdr3_nt: TGTGCCAGCTCACCACCGAGGGGCGCAGGGAGCTCCTACGAGCAGTACTTC; cdr3_aa: CASSPPRGAGSSYEQYF; j_call: TRBJ2-7; clone_size: -; v_call: TRBV18; d_call: -
cdr3_nt: TGTGCCTGGAGTGGGGGGGGAACCGAGACCCAGTACTTC; cdr3_aa: CAWSGGGTETQYF; j_call: TRBJ2-5; clone_size: -; v_call: TRBV30; d_call: TRBD2
cdr3_nt: TGTGCCAGCAGCGGCGACAGGGACACTGAAGCTTTCTTT; cdr3_aa: CASSGDRDTEAFF; j_call: TRBJ1-1; clone_size: -; v_call: TRBV2; d_call: TRBD1
cdr3_nt: TGTGCCAGCAGCTTGGCGGGTGGCAATCAGCCCCAGCATTTT; cdr3_aa: CASSLAGGNQPQHF; j_call: TRBJ1-5; clone_size: -; v_call: TRBV5-5; d_call: -
cdr3_nt: TGCAGTGCTAGAGATTACTACGAGCAGTACTTC; cdr3_aa: CSARDYYEQYF; j_call: TRBJ2-7; clone_size: -; v_call: TRBV20-1; d_call: -
cdr3_nt: TGTGCCAGCAGCCTGAGGCCAGATACGCAGTATTTT; cdr3_aa: CASSLRPDTQYF; j_call: TRBJ2-3; clone_size: -; v_call: TRBV14; d_call: -
cdr3_nt: TGTGCCAGCAGCCAGAACCCCTCTGGGGCCAACGTCCTGACTTTC; cdr3_aa: CASSQNPSGANVLTF; j_call: TRBJ2-6; clone_size: -; v_call: TRBV3-1/TRBV3-2; d_call: -
cdr3_nt: TGTGCCAGCAGCCCGGGACTAGCGGGAGGGCCGGCAGATACGCAGTATTTT; cdr3_aa: CASSPGLAGGPADTQYF; j_call: TRBJ2-3; clone_size: many; v_call: TRBV5-4; d_call: TRBD2
cdr3_nt: TGTGCCAGCAGCCCTCTCCCCGGACAGGGAGCCTACGAGCAGTACTTC; cdr3_aa: CASSPLPGQGAYEQYF; j_call: TRBJ2-7; clone_size: -; v_call: TRBV27; d_call: TRBD1